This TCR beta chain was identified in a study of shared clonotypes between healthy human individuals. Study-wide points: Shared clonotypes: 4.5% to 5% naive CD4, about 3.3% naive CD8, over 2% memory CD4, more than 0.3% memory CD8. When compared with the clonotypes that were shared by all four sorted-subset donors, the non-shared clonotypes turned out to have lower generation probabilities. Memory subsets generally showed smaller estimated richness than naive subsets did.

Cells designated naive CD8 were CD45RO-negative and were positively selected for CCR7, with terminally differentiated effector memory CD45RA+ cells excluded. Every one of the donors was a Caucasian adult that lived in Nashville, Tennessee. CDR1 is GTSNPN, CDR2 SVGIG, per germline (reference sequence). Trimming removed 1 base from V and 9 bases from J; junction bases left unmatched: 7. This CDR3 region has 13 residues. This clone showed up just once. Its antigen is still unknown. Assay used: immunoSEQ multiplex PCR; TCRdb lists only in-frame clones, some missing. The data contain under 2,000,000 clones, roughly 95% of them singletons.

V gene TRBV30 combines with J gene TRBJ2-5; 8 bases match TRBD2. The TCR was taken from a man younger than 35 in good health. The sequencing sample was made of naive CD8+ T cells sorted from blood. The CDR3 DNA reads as TGTGCCTGGAGTGCGGCGGGAGGCTATGCCCAGTACTTC. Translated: CAWSAAGGYAQYF.